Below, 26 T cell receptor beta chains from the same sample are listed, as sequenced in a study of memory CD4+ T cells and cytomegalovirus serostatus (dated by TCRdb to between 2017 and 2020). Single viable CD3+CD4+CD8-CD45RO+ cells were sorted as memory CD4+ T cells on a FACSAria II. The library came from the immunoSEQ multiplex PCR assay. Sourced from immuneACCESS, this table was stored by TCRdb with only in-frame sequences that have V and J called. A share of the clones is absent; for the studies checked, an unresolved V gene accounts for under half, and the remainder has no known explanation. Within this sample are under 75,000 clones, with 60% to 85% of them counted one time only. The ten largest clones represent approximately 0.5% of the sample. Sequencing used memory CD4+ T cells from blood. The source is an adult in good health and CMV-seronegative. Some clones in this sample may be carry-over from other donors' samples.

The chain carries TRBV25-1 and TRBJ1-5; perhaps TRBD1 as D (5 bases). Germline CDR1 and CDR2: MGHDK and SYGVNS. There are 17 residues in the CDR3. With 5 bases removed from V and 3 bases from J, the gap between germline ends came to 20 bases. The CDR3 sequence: CASSLFVLGDPNQPQHF. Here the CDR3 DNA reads TGTGCCAGCAGTTTGTTCGTCTTAGGGGATCCCAATCAGCCCCAGCATTTT.

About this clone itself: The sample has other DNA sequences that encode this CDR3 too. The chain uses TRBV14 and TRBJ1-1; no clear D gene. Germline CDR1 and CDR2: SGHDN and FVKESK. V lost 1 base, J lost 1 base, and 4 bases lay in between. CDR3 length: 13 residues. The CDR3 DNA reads TGTGCCAGCAGCCAAGTAGGGAACACTGAAGCTTTCTTT. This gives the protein CASSQVGNTEAFF.

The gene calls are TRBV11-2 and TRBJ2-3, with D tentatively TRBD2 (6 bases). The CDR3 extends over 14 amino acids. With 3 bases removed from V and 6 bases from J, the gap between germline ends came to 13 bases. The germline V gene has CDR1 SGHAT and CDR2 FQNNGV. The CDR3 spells CASSLMGGTDTQYF. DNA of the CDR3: TGTGCCAGCAGCTTGATGGGGGGAACCGATACGCAGTATTTT. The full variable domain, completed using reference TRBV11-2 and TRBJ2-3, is EAGVAQSPRYKIIEKRQSVAFWCNPISGHATLYWYQQILGQGPKLLIQFQNNGVVDDSQLPKDRFSAERLKGVDSTLKIQPAKLEDSAVYLCASSLMGGTDTQYFGPGTRLTVL.

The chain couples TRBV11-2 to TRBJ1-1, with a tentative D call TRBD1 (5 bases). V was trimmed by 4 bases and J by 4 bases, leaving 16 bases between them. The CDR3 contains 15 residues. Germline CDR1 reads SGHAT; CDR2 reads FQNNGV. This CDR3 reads CASSSRPSGGTEAFF. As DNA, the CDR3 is TGTGCCAGCAGCTCGAGGCCTTCGGGGGGCACTGAAGCTTTCTTT. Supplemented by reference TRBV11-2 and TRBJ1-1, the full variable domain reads EAGVAQSPRYKIIEKRQSVAFWCNPISGHATLYWYQQILGQGPKLLIQFQNNGVVDDSQLPKDRFSAERLKGVDSTLKIQPAKLEDSAVYLCASSSRPSGGTEAFFGQGTRLTVV.

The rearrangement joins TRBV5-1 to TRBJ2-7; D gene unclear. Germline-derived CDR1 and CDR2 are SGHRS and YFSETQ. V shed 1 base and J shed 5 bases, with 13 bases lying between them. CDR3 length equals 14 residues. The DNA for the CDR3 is TGCGCCAGCAGCTTGAAGGGTAGTGTCAACGAGCAGTACTTC. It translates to CASSLKGSVNEQYF.

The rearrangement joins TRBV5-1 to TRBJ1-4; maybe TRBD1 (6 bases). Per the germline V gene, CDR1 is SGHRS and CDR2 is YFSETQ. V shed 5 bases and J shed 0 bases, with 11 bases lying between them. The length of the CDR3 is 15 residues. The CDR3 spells CASRMTGATNEKLFF. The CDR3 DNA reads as TGCGCCAGCAGGATGACAGGCGCAACTAATGAAAAACTGTTTTTT.

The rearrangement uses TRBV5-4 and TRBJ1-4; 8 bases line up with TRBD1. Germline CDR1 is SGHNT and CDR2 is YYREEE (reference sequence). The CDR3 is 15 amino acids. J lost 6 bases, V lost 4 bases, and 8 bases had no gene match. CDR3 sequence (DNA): TGTGCCAGCAGCCGGGGACAGGCTAAATATGAAAAACTGTTTTTT. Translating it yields CASSRGQAKYEKLFF.

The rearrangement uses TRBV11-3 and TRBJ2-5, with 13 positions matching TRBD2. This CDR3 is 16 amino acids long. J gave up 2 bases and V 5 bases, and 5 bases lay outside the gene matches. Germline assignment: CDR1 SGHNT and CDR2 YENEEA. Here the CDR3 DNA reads TGTGCCAGCAGCAAGGGGACTAGCGGGGATCAAGAGACCCAGTACTTC. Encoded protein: CASSKGTSGDQETQYF.

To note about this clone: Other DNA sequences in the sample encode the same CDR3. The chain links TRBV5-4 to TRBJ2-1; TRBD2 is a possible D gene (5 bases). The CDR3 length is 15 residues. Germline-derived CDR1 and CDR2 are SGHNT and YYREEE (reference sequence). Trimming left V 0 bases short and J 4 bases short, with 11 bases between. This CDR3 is CASSLGLAGYNEQFF. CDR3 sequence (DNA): TGTGCCAGCAGCTTGGGTCTAGCTGGGTACAATGAGCAGTTCTTC.

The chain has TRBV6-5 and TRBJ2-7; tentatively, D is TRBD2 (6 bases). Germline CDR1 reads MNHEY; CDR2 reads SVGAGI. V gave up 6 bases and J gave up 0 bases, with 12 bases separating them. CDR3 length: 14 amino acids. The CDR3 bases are TGTGCCAGCAGGGAGGGCCTCAGCTCCTACGAGCAGTACTTC. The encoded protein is CASREGLSSYEQYF.

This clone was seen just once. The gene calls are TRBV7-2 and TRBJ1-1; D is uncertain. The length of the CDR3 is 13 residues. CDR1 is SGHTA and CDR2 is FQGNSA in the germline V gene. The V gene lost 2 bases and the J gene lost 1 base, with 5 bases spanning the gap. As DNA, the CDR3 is TGTGCCAGCAGCTTACTGTCGAACACTGAAGCTTTCTTT. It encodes CASSLLSNTEAFF. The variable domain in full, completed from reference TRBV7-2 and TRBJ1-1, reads GAGVSQSPSNKVTEKGKDVELRCDPISGHTALYWYRQSLGQGLEFLIYFQGNSAPDKSGLPSDRFSAERTGGSVSTLTIQRTQQEDSAVYLCASSLLSNTEAFFGQGTRLTVV.

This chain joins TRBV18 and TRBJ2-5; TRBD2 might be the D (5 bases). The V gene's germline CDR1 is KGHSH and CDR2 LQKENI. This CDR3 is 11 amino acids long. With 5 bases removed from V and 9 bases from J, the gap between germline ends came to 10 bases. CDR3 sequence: CASSSGVAQYF. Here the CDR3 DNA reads TGTGCCAGCTCATCCGGGGTGGCCCAGTACTTC.

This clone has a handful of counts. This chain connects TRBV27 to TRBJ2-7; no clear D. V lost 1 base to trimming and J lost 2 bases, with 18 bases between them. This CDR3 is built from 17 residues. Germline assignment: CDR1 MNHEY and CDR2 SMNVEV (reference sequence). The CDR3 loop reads CASSLYPALPSAYEQYF. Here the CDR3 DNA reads TGTGCCAGCAGTTTATACCCGGCGCTCCCCTCCGCCTACGAGCAGTACTTC.

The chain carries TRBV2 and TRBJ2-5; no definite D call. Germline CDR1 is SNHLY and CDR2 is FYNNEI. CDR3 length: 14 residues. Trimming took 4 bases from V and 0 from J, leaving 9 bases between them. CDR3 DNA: TGTGCCAGCAGTGTGCGAACAGACCAAGAGACCCAGTACTTC. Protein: CASSVRTDQETQYF.

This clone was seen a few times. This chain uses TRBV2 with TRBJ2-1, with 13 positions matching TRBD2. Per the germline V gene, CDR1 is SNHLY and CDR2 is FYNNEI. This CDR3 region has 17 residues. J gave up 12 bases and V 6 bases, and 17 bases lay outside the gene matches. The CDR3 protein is CASRQGRLAGGLRGQFF. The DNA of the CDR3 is TGTGCCAGCAGACAGGGAAGACTAGCGGGAGGTTTGCGGGGGCAGTTCTTC. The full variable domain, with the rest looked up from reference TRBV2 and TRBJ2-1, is EPEVTQTPSHQVTQMGQEVILRCVPISNHLYFYWYRQILGQKVEFLVSFYNNEISEKSEIFDDQFSVERPDGSNFTLKIRSTKLEDSAMYFCASRQGRLAGGLRGQFFGPGTRLTVL.

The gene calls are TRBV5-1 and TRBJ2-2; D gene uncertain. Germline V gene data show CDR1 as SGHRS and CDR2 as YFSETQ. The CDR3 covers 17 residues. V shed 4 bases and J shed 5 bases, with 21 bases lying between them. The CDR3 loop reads CASSTGWALPRTGELFF. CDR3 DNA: TGCGCCAGCAGCACCGGGTGGGCGTTACCTCGTACCGGGGAGCTGTTTTTT.

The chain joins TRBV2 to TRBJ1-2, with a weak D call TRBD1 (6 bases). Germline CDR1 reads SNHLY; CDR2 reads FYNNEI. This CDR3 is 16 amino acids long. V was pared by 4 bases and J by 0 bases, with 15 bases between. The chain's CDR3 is CASSVNRANTNYGYTF. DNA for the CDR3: TGTGCCAGCAGTGTTAACAGGGCTAACACTAACTATGGCTACACCTTC.

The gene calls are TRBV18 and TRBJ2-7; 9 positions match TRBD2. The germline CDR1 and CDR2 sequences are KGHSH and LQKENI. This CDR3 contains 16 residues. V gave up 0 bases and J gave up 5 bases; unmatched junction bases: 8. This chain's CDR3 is CASSPPSGGRANEQYF. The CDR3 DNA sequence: TGTGCCAGCTCACCACCTTCAGGCGGGAGGGCCAACGAGCAGTACTTC.

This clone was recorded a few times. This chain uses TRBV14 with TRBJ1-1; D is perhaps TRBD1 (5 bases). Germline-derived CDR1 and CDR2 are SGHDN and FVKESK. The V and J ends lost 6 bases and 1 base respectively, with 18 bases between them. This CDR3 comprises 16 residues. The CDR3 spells CASSPLSDGGNTEAFF. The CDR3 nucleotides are TGTGCCAGCAGTCCCCTGAGTGATGGGGGGAACACTGAAGCTTTCTTT.

CDR3 DNA: TGTGCCAGCAGCTCCCAGCGGGGGGGATTCACAGATACGCAGTATTTT. Protein product: CASSSQRGGFTDTQYF. The gene calls are TRBV11-2 and TRBJ2-3; 10 nucleotides match TRBD2. With 4 bases clipped from V and 2 bases from J, the junction kept 6 bases outside the gene matches. Looked up from germline, CDR1 is SGHAT and CDR2 is FQNNGV. The CDR3 is 16 residues long.

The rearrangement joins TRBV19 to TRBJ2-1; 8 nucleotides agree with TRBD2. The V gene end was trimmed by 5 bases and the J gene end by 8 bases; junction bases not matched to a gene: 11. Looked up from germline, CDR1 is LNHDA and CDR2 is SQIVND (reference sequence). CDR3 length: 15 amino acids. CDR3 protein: CASSRGRLVVDEQFF. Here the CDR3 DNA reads TGTGCCAGTAGTCGCGGGAGGTTAGTGGTCGATGAGCAGTTCTTC.

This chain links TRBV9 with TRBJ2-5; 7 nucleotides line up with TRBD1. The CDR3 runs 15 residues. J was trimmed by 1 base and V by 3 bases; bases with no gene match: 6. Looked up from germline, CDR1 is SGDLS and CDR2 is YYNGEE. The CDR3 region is CASSANAGGQETQYF. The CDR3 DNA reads TGTGCCAGCAGCGCCAATGCAGGGGGCCAAGAGACCCAGTACTTC.

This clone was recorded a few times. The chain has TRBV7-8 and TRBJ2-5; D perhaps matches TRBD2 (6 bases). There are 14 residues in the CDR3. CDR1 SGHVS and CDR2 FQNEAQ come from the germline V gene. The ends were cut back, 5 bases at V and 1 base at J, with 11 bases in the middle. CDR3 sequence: CASSKTRVQETQYF. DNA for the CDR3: TGTGCCAGCAGCAAGACTAGGGTCCAAGAGACCCAGTACTTC.

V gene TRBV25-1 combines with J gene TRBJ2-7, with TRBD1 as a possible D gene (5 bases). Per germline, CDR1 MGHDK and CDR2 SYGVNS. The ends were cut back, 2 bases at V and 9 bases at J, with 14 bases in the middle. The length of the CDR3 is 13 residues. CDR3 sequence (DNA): TGTGCCAGCAGTGAAAGGCCAGGGCAGGGGCAGTACTTC. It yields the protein CASSERPGQGQYF.

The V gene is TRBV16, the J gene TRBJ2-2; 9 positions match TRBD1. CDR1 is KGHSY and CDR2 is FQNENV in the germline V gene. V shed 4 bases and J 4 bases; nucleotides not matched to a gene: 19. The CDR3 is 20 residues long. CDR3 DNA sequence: TGTGCCAGCAGCCCCCATCTCCGTCGGGAACAGGGGGCTCCCACCGGGGAGCTGTTTTTT. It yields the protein CASSPHLRREQGAPTGELFF.

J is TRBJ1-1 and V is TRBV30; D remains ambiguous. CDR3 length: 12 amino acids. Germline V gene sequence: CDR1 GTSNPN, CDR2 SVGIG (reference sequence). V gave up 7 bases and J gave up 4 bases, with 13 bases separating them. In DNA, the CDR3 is TGTGCCTACCGTACCAGGAGCACTGAAGCTTTCTTT. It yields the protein CAYRTRSTEAFF.